Presented here are 21 T cell receptor beta chains from one specimen sequenced in a study of early T cells in non-severe SARS-CoV-2 infection. MiXCR, run by TCRdb on the 5' RACE reads, gives a single entry per CDR3 protein. The repertoire consists of approximately 77,000 distinct CDR3 sequences, with roughly a sixth occurring once and the leading ten covering more than 10%. Sequenced input: whole blood. These receptors were taken from an adult who was a healthcare worker with PCR-confirmed SARS-CoV-2 infection or an uninfected control (not recorded which).

The rearrangement uses TRBV4-1 and TRBJ2-2, with unresolved D. V lost 2 bases, J lost 10 bases, and 11 bases lay in between. From germline, CDR1 is MGHRA and CDR2 YSYEKL. The CDR3 runs 13 residues. The CDR3 is CASSQPAGPELFF. The CDR3 nucleotides are TGCGCCAGCAGCCAACCGGCCGGGCCGGAGCTGTTTTTT.

The rearrangement joins TRBV29-1 to TRBJ2-7; 9 bases match TRBD2. Germline V gene data show CDR1 as SQVTM and CDR2 as ANQGSEA. The CDR3 runs to 12 residues. Trimming took 3 bases from V and 6 from J; bases not matched to a gene: 3. CDR3 bases: TGCAGCGTTGAGCGGGAGGGCCCCGAGCAGTACTTC. Translated, it gives CSVEREGPEQYF.

In DNA form, the CDR3 reads TGTGCCAGCAGTGAAGCACTGGGGGCTCGCACTGAAGCTTTCTTT. This sequence encodes CASSEALGARTEAFF. This chain joins TRBV2 and TRBJ1-1, with D perhaps TRBD1 (6 bases). The V end was cut by 0 bases, the J end by 4 bases, with 12 bases between. There are 15 residues in the CDR3. Germline lookup yields CDR1 SNHLY and CDR2 FYNNEI.

This clonotype has ten or more counts. The chain is built from TRBV19 and TRBJ2-1, with 8 bases aligning to TRBD2. The CDR3 length is 16 residues. Germline CDR1 and CDR2: LNHDA and SQIVND (reference sequence). Unmatched junction bases numbered 9, after V lost 0 bases and J lost 8 bases. The CDR3 is CASSIDRGTRTHEQFF. Written as DNA, the CDR3 is TGTGCCAGTAGTATAGATCGGGGGACTAGGACACATGAGCAGTTCTTC. Drawing the rest from reference TRBV19 and TRBJ2-1, the complete variable domain is DGGITQSPKYLFRKEGQNVTLSCEQNLNHDAMYWYRQDPGQGLRLIYYSQIVNDFQKGDIAEGYSVSREKKESFPLTVTSAQKNPTAFYLCASSIDRGTRTHEQFFGPGTRLTVL.

This clonotype was detected ten times or more. CDR3 residues: CASSNEERRSSTDTQYF. DNA for the CDR3: TGTGCCAGCAGCAATGAGGAGCGGAGGTCGTCCACAGATACGCAGTATTTT. This chain connects TRBV12-3 or TRBV12-4 to TRBJ2-3, with D possibly matching TRBD2 (5 bases). V was trimmed by 6 bases and J by 2 bases, leaving 21 bases between them. This CDR3 has 17 residues.

The rearrangement uses TRBV12-3 or TRBV12-4 and TRBJ1-6, with D perhaps matching TRBD1 (5 bases). CDR3 size: 14 residues. V was cut by 2 bases and J by 13 bases, with 15 bases left in between. In DNA form, the CDR3 reads TGTGCCAGCAGTTTAAGGGGTGGGGAGACGCCCCTCCACTTT. Translation gives CASSLRGGETPLHF.

The chain uses TRBV29-1 and TRBJ2-3, with 12 bases matching TRBD2. Germline CDR1 and CDR2: SQVTM and ANQGSEA. The CDR3 is made up of 14 amino acids. V shed 4 bases, J shed 3 bases, and the junction held 2 bases outside the gene matches. The CDR3 DNA sequence: TGCAGCGTTGCACTAGCGGGAGGTACAGATACGCAGTATTTT. Residues: CSVALAGGTDTQYF.

The J gene is TRBJ2-6, the V gene TRBV29-1; D gene uncertain. Germline assignment: CDR1 SQVTM and CDR2 ANQGSEA. This CDR3 contains 13 residues. Trimming stripped 3 bases from V and 0 bases from J, with 3 bases between. The CDR3 bases are TGCAGCGTTGACAACTCTGGGGCCAACGTCCTGACTTTC. Translating it yields CSVDNSGANVLTF.

The chain is built from TRBV19 and TRBJ1-4; the match to TRBD1 covers 7 bases. The junction had 5 bases not matched to a gene; V was cut back by 9 bases and J by 4 bases. Germline CDR1 reads LNHDA; CDR2 reads SQIVND (reference sequence). The CDR3 runs to 13 residues. The DNA for the CDR3 is TGTGCCAGCAGGGACAGAAATAATGAAAAACTGTTTTTT. It yields the protein CASRDRNNEKLFF.

The sample holds a few counts of this clonotype. The chain uses TRBV29-1 and TRBJ2-7; the D gene is possibly TRBD1 (6 bases). Germline values: CDR1 SQVTM, CDR2 ANQGSEA. This CDR3 has 14 residues. V lost 3 bases to trimming and J lost 3 bases, with 15 bases between them. CDR3 region: CSVEGAREDYEQYF. In DNA form, the CDR3 reads TGCAGCGTTGAGGGGGCGAGGGAAGACTACGAGCAGTACTTC.

This clonotype was counted between two and nine times. CDR3 DNA: TGCAGTGCTATGACAGATACAAACTATGGCTACACCTTC. As protein: CSAMTDTNYGYTF. The V and J genes are TRBV20-1 and TRBJ1-2, with a tentative D call TRBD1 (5 bases). CDR3 length equals 13 residues. Trimming took off 4 bases at V and 2 bases at J, with 11 bases between the two ends. In germline, CDR1 is DFQATT, CDR2 SNEGSKA (reference sequence).

In this sample, this clonotype turned up a few times. This chain joins TRBV28 and TRBJ1-5; D may be TRBD1 (6 bases). Germline loops: CDR1 MDHEN, CDR2 SYDVKM. Trimming shortened V by 7 bases and J by 4 bases, and 14 bases separated the two germline ends. The CDR3 spans 14 residues. The CDR3 DNA sequence: TGTGCCAGCACCGCGAGCACAGGGAATCAGCCCCAGCATTTT. This translates into CASTASTGNQPQHF.

CDR3 in amino acids: CASSLRPQEIYEQYF. CDR3 nucleotide sequence: TGTGCCAGCAGTTTAAGGCCCCAGGAGATCTACGAGCAGTACTTC. The chain has TRBV27 and TRBJ2-7; D uncertain. The CDR3 is 15 residues long. With 2 bases removed from V and 3 bases from J, the gap between germline ends came to 14 bases. The germline V gene encodes CDR1 MNHEY and CDR2 SMNVEV (reference sequence).

The gene calls are TRBV15 and TRBJ2-2, with 7 bases aligning to TRBD1. The junction had 10 bases not matched to a gene; V was cut back by 2 bases and J by 4 bases. Looked up from germline, CDR1 is LNHNV and CDR2 is YYDKDF (reference sequence). CDR3 length: 17 amino acids. The CDR3 spells CATSRSSGTVATGELFF. In nucleotides, the CDR3 is TGTGCCACCAGCAGATCCTCCGGGACAGTCGCCACCGGGGAGCTGTTTTTT.

This clonotype was recorded a few times. The chain links TRBV6-5 to TRBJ1-1; D is perhaps TRBD1 (6 bases). This CDR3 has 15 residues. Trimming removed 7 bases from V and 1 base from J, with 16 bases in between. Germline CDR1 and CDR2: MNHEY and SVGAGI. The CDR3 nucleotides read TGTGCCAGCACCCCCGAGGGGGGTGGGAACACTGAAGCTTTCTTT. It codes for CASTPEGGGNTEAFF.

This clonotype was detected only a few times. This chain connects TRBV18 to TRBJ1-5, with D uncertain. From germline, CDR1 is KGHSH and CDR2 LQKENI. The V and J ends lost 2 bases and 3 bases respectively, with 11 bases between them. The CDR3 has 15 residues. The CDR3 region is CASSPVSGNNQPQHF. For the CDR3, the DNA is TGTGCCAGCTCACCAGTCTCCGGGAACAATCAGCCCCAGCATTTT.

The chain combines TRBV19 with TRBJ2-2; D is undetermined. CDR1 and CDR2 from the germline V gene are LNHDA and SQIVND (reference sequence). This CDR3 has 11 amino acids. The V end lost 3 bases, the J end lost 7 bases, and 3 bases lay between the germline ends. Written as DNA, the CDR3 is TGTGCCAGTAGTATTCTCGGGGAGCTGTTTTTT. This sequence encodes CASSILGELFF.

The J gene is TRBJ2-2, the V gene TRBV6-5; D possibly corresponds to TRBD2 (5 bases). Trimming took 2 bases from V and 7 from J, leaving 11 bases between them. Per germline, CDR1 MNHEY and CDR2 SVGAGI. The CDR3 spans 14 residues. CDR3 DNA sequence: TGTGCCAGCAGTTACGGACCGGGGAACGGGGAGCTGTTTTTT. The encoded protein is CASSYGPGNGELFF.

The rearrangement uses TRBV30 and TRBJ2-6; 10 nucleotides align to TRBD2. CDR3 size: 15 residues. The junction had 1 base not matched to a gene; V was cut back by 3 bases and J by 2 bases. Looked up from germline, CDR1 is GTSNPN and CDR2 is SVGIG (reference sequence). This CDR3 is CAWSLAGAGANVLTF. As DNA, the CDR3 is TGTGCCTGGAGCCTAGCGGGGGCTGGGGCCAACGTCCTGACTTTC.

The CDR3 loop is CASSLWTGGSGANVLTF. CDR3 sequence (DNA): TGCGCCAGCAGCCTCTGGACAGGGGGCAGTGGGGCCAACGTCCTGACTTTC. This chain connects TRBV5-1 to TRBJ2-6; 11 bases line up with TRBD1. The germline V gene encodes CDR1 SGHRS and CDR2 YFSETQ. This CDR3 contains 17 residues. With V trimmed by 4 bases and J by 3 bases, 6 bases remained unmatched.

The chain uses TRBV6-5 and TRBJ1-2; the D gene is possibly TRBD1 (5 bases). The CDR3 has 14 residues. Germline CDR1 reads MNHEY; CDR2 reads SVGAGI. The V end lost 5 bases, the J end lost 4 bases, and 14 bases lay between the germline ends. The CDR3, as DNA: TGTGCCAGCAGTGGGGACGGTCCGACCTATGGCTACACCTTC. Translating it yields CASSGDGPTYGYTF.